This T cell receptor (beta chain) was recorded in a study of T cell clonality in common variable immunodeficiency. This table comes from immunoSEQ multiplex PCR, and its TCRdb copy is limited to in-frame clones, with some not included. There are 35,000 or so clones in the sample, none observed a single time. Points from the study as a whole: Authors noted CVID clonality's cause needs subpopulation repertoire sequencing. Reportedly, TCR beta sequences from common variable immunodeficiency showed fewer deletions and N-nucleotide insertions. CVID subjects shared fewer TCRbeta clones than healthy controls did. CVID subjects had higher TCRbeta clonality than healthy controls, most marked in about a third.

The CDR3 loop spans 15 amino acids. Trimming at V came to 1 base and at J to 4 bases, leaving 7 bases not matched to a gene. The germline V gene has CDR1 SGHKS and CDR2 YYEKEE (reference sequence). This clone was observed at least ten times. What it binds is not known. The read ends 3 residues before the CDR3 terminus; that terminus is restored from the germline J gene. This clonotype originated in a person aged 18 to 75 in good health. The rearrangement joins TRBV5-5 to TRBJ2-7; TRBD1 aligns across 8 bases. The sample comprised peripheral blood mononuclear cells. CDR3 in amino acids: CASSLSTGVLYEQYF. CDR3 bases read: TGTGCCAGCAGCTTGTCGACAGGGGTCCTGTACGAG.